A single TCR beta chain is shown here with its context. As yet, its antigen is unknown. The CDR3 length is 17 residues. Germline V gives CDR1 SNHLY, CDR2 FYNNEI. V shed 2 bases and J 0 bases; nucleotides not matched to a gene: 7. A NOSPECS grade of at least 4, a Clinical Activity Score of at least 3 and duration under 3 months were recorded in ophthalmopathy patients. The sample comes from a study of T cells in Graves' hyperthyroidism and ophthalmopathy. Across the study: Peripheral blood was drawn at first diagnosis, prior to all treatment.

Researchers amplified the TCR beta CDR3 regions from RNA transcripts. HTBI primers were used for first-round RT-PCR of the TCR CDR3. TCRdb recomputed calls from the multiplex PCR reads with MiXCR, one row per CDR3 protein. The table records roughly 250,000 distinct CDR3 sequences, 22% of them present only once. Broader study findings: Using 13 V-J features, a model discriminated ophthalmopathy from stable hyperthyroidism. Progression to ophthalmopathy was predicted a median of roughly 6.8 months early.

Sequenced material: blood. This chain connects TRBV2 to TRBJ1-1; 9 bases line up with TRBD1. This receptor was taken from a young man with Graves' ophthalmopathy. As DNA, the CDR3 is TGTGCCAGCAGTGAAAGGGGACAGGGACACATGAACACTGAAGCTTTCTTT. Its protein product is CASSERGQGHMNTEAFF.